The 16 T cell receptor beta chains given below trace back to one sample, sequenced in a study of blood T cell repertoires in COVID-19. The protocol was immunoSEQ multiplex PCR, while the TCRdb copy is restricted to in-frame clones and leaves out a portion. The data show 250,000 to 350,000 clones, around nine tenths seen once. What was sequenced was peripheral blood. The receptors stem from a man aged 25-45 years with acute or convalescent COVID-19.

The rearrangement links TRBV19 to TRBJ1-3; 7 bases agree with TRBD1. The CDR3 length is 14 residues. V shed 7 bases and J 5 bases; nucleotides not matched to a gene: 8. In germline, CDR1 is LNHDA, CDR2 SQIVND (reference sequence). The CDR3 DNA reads TGTGCCAGTAACCGGGACAGAGGAAGAAACACCATATATTTT. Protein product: CASNRDRGRNTIYF.

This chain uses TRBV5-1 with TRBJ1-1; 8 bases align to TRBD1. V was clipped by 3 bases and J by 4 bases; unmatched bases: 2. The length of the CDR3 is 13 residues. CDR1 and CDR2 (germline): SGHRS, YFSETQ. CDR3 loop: CASSYDRGTEAFF. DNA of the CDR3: TGCGCCAGCAGCTACGACAGGGGCACTGAAGCTTTCTTT.

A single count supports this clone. The CDR3 nucleotides are TGCAGCGTTGAAGATAATGGGAGGGTCGAAGCTTTCTTT. Its translation: CSVEDNGRVEAFF. V and J are TRBV29-1 and TRBJ1-1; D uncertain. V dropped 0 bases and J dropped 8 bases, with 13 bases sitting between them. Germline V CDR1 and CDR2: SQVTM, ANQGSEA. The CDR3 is made up of 13 amino acids.

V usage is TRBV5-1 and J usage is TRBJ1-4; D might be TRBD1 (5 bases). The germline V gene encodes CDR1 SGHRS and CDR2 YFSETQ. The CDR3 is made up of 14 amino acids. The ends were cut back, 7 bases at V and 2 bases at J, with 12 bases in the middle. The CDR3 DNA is TGCGCCAGCGGCGCCAGGGATACTAATGAAAAACTGTTTTTT. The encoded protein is CASGARDTNEKLFF.

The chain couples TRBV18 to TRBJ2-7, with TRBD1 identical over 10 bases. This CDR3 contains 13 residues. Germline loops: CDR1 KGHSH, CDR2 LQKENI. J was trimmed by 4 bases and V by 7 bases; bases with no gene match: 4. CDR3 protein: CASFPGQGYEQYF. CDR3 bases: TGTGCCAGCTTCCCGGGACAGGGGTACGAGCAGTACTTC. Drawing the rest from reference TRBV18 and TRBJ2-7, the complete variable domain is NAGVMQNPRHLVRRRGQEARLRCSPMKGHSHVYWYRQLPEEGLKFMVYLQKENIIDESGMPKERFSAEFPKEGPSILRIQQVVRGDSAAYFCASFPGQGYEQYFGPGTRLTVT.

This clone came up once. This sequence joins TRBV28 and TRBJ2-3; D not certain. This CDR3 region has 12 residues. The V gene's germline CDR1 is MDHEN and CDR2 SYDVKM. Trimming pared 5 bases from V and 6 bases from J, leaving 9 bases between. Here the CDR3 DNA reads TGTGCCAGCAGTCCCTATCCCGATACGCAGTATTTT. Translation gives CASSPYPDTQYF.

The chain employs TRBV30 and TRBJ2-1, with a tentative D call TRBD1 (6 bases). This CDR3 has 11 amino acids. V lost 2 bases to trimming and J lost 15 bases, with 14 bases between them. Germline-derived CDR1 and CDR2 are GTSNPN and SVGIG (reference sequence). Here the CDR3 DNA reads TGTGCCTGGAGTAACAGGGCCGTTTCGTTCTTC. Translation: CAWSNRAVSFF.

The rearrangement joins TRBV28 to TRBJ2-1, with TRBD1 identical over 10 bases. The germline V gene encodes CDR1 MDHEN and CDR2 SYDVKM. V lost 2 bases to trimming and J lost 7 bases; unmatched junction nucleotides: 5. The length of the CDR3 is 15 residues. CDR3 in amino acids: CASSLPRQGANEQFF. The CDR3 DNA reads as TGTGCCAGCAGTTTACCCCGACAGGGGGCGAATGAGCAGTTCTTC.

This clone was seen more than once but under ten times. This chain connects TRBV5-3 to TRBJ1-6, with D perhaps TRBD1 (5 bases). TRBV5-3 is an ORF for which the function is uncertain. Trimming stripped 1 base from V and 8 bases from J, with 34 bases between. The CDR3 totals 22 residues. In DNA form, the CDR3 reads TGTGCCAGAAGCTTGTTAGGCAGGGCGCATTCAATGACCCCTCAGATATATTCACCCCTCCACTTT. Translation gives CARSLLGRAHSMTPQIYSPLHF.

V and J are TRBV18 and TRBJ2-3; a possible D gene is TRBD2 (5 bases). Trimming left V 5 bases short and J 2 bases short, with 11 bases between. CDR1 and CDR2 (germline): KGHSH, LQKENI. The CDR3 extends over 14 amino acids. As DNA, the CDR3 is TGTGCCAGCTCAAAGGGAGCCCACACAGATACGCAGTATTTT. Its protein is CASSKGAHTDTQYF. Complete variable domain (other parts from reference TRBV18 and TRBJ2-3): NAGVMQNPRHLVRRRGQEARLRCSPMKGHSHVYWYRQLPEEGLKFMVYLQKENIIDESGMPKERFSAEFPKEGPSILRIQQVVRGDSAAYFCASSKGAHTDTQYFGPGTRLTVL.

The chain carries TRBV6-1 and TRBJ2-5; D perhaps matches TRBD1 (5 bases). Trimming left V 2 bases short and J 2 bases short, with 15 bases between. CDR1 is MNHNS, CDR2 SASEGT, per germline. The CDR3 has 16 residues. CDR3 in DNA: TGTGCCAGCAGTGAATCTATAGGGGCCGTACAAGAGACCCAGTACTTC. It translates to CASSESIGAVQETQYF.

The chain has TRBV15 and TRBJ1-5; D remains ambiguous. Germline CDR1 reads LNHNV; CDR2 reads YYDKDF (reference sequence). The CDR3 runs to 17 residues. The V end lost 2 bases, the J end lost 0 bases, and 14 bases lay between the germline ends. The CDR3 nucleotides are TGTGCCACCAGCAGAACGCCTACAGAGTTTAGCAATCAGCCCCAGCATTTT. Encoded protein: CATSRTPTEFSNQPQHF. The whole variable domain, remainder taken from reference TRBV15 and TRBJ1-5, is DAMVIQNPRYQVTQFGKPVTLSCSQTLNHNVMYWYQQKSSQAPKLLFHYYDKDFNNEADTPDNFQSRRPNTSFCFLDIRSPGLGDTAMYLCATSRTPTEFSNQPQHFGDGTRLSIL.

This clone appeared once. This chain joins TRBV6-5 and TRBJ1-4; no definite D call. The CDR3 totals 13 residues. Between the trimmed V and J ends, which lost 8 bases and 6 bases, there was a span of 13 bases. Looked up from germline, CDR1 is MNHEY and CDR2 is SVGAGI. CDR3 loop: CASGPKEDEKLFF. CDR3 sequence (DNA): TGTGCCAGCGGACCAAAGGAGGATGAAAAACTGTTTTTT.

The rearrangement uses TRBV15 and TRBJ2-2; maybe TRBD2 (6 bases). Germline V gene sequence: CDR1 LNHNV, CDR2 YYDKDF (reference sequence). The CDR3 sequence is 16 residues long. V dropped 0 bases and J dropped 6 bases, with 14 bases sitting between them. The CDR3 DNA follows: TGTGCCACCAGCAGAGATGTTTCTAGCGATCCCGGGGAGCTGTTTTTT. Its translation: CATSRDVSSDPGELFF.

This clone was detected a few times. The CDR3 nucleotides read TGTGCCAGCAGCCGAACTAACACCGGGGAGCTGTTTTTT. Translation: CASSRTNTGELFF. The V gene is TRBV11-2, the J gene TRBJ2-2; D remains ambiguous. Germline V gene lookup returns CDR1 SGHAT and CDR2 FQNNGV. V shed 5 bases and J shed 2 bases, with 6 bases lying between them. The length of the CDR3 is 13 residues.

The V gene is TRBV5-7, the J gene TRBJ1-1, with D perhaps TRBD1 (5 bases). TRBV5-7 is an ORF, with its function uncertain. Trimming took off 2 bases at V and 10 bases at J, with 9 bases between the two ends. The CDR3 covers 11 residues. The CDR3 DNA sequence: TGTGCCAGCAGCTTAGGGGAGGCAGCTTTCTTT. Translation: CASSLGEAAFF.